The rows below give T cell receptor beta chains drawn from one sample of a study of OX40 agonist ivuxolimab in advanced cancers. Sequenced by immunoSEQ multiplex PCR; TCRdb stores in-frame clones only, minus some. The table shows more than 55,000 clones, with around nine tenths occurring only once. The source was CD4+ or CD8+ T cells sorted from blood, collected in a trial of the OX40 agonist ivuxolimab. The receptors shown here come from an adult with an advanced solid tumor such as melanoma, head and neck, liver or kidney cancer. CDR3s include the opening cysteine and the closing phenylalanine or tryptophan. The order of the fields is clone size, V gene, D gene, J gene, CDR3 DNA, CDR3 protein. D genes are given only for firm matches. Clone size is shown for a subset of rows, as once, few, many or a class of expanded clone.

>NA|TRBV5-1|NA|TRBJ2-5
TGCGCCAGCACGAGGACAGGGAGGGAGGAGTGGGAGACCCAGTACTTC
CASTRTGREEWETQYF
>once|TRBV28|NA|TRBJ2-2
TGTGCCAGCAGTTTAGGGACGCTTAGCGGGGAGCTGTTTTTT
CASSLGTLSGELFF
>NA|TRBV6-1|NA|TRBJ1-2
TGTGCCAGCATCCGGGGGGGGCGAAGGTATGGCTACACCTTC
CASIRGGRRYGYTF
>NA|TRBV7-9|NA|TRBJ1-6
TGTGCCAGCAGCTTCGATTCACCCCTCCACTTT
CASSFDSPLHF
>NA|TRBV5-1|NA|TRBJ1-4
TGCGCCAGCAGTTATGAATTGGTGAATGAAAAACTGTTTTTT
CASSYELVNEKLFF
>NA|TRBV9|TRBD1|TRBJ1-2
TGTGCCAGCAGCGTAGAAGGGGGCTTTGGTGGCTACACCTTC
CASSVEGGFGGYTF
>NA|TRBV9|TRBD2|TRBJ2-1
TGTGCCAGCAGCCCCGGGACTAGCGGGAGTTCATACAATGAGCAGTTCTTC
CASSPGTSGSSYNEQFF
>once|TRBV7-3|TRBD2|TRBJ2-1
TGTGCCAGCAGCAGGAGAGGGGGGACTAGCGGGACTGAGCAGTTCTTC
CASSRRGGTSGTEQFF
>once|TRBV27|TRBD2|TRBJ2-7
TGTGCCAGCAGCACGGGACTAGCGGGAGGGGGGTCCTACGAGCAGTACTTC
CASSTGLAGGGSYEQYF
>NA|TRBV28|TRBD1|TRBJ2-5
TGTGCCAGCAGTTGGGTGACAGGGGGAGAGACCCAGTACTTC
CASSWVTGGETQYF
>NA|TRBV27|NA|TRBJ1-4
TGTGCCAGCAGTTCTGACAGCTATAATGAAAAACTGTTTTTT
CASSSDSYNEKLFF
>NA|TRBV18|NA|TRBJ2-1
TGTGCCAGCTCACCACCTAGGAGGGGAGGCCACAATGAGCAGTTCTTC
CASSPPRRGGHNEQFF
>NA|TRBV19|NA|TRBJ2-5
TGTGCCAGTAGTATAGTGAGAAAGGGGCGAGAGACCCAGTACTTC
CASSIVRKGRETQYF
>NA|TRBV5-6|NA|TRBJ1-2
TGTGCCAGCAGCTTGGGCCTGCGTGGCGGCAGCTACACCTTC
CASSLGLRGGSYTF
>NA|TRBV28|NA|TRBJ2-5
TGTGCCAGCAGTTATGGAGAGACCCAGTACTTC
CASSYGETQYF
>NA|TRBV6-1|NA|TRBJ2-1
TGTGCCAGCAGTGAAGCGCACGAGCAGTTCTTC
CASSEAHEQFF
>NA|TRBV5-3|TRBD1|TRBJ1-6
TGTGCCAGATTCCTCTCAGACAGGGTCCCCTATAATTCACCCCTCCACTTT
CARFLSDRVPYNSPLHF
>NA|TRBV27|TRBD1|TRBJ2-7
TGTGCCAGCAGTTCCCTGTCCGGGACAGGGTTCTACGAGCAGTACTTC
CASSSLSGTGFYEQYF
>NA|TRBV27|NA|TRBJ1-2
TGTGCCAGCAGTTTACAGGGCAGCTATGGCTACACCTTC
CASSLQGSYGYTF
>once|TRBV10-3|TRBD2|TRBJ2-3
TGTGCCATCAGTCAGACTAGCGGGACTACTAGCACAGATACGCAGTATTTT
CAISQTSGTTSTDTQYF
>NA|TRBV5-3|TRBD2|TRBJ2-1
TGTGCCAGAAGCTTGAATGTGCCTAGCGGGAGGGTGCGTTACAATGAGCAGTTCTTC
CARSLNVPSGRVRYNEQFF
>NA|TRBV5-5|NA|TRBJ2-3
TGTGCCAGCAGCTTGGGTCAGAGCACAGATACGCAGTATTTT
CASSLGQSTDTQYF
>NA|TRBV6-5|NA|TRBJ1-1
TGTGCCAGCAGTAACGAGGGGAGGACTGAAGCTTTCTTT
CASSNEGRTEAFF
>NA|TRBV29-1|NA|TRBJ1-2
TGCAGCACGGACAGCGGGGAGGGTTATGGCTACACCTTC
CSTDSGEGYGYTF
>NA|TRBV28|NA|TRBJ2-5
TGTGCCAGCAGCCCCGGGGGTGGGGTAGAGACCCAGTACTTC
CASSPGGGVETQYF
>NA|TRBV4-1|NA|TRBJ1-2
TGCGCCAGCAGCCAAGACGGAGCATTCGTCTATGGCTACACCTTC
CASSQDGAFVYGYTF
>NA|TRBV18|NA|TRBJ2-1
TGTGCCAGCTCACCACTATCAGTAGGGGATAGTGAGCAGTTCTTC
CASSPLSVGDSEQFF
>NA|TRBV5-1|TRBD1|TRBJ1-1
TGCGCCAGCAGCCCGTCGGGACAGGGGAACACTGAAGCTTTCTTT
CASSPSGQGNTEAFF
>NA|TRBV7-9|NA|TRBJ1-1
TGTGCCAGCAGCCTAGCGTCCGGTGAAGCTTTCTTT
CASSLASGEAFF
>few|TRBV5-4|TRBD2|TRBJ2-3
TGTGCCAGCAGCATGCCCGGGACTAGCGGGAGGGAAGATACGCAGTATTTT
CASSMPGTSGREDTQYF
>NA|TRBV5-4|TRBD1|TRBJ2-7
TGTGCCAGCAGCCCCCGGGACAGGCTCTACGAGCAGTACTTC
CASSPRDRLYEQYF
>NA|TRBV27|TRBD1|TRBJ1-3
TGTGCCACCCAGGCCCGACAGGGGCTGCATGGAAACACCATATATTTT
CATQARQGLHGNTIYF
>once|TRBV19|TRBD1|TRBJ2-3
TGTGCCAGTAGTACACCGGGACAGGCAGATACGCAGTATTTT
CASSTPGQADTQYF
>NA|TRBV12-5|NA|TRBJ1-5
TGTGCTAGTGGTTTGGGAACCCAGGGTCAGCCCCAGCATTTT
CASGLGTQGQPQHF
>NA|TRBV11-2|NA|TRBJ2-7
TGTGCCAGCAGCTCCGGGACTGGGACCTACGAGCAGTACTTC
CASSSGTGTYEQYF
>NA|TRBV9|TRBD1|TRBJ2-6
TGTGCCAGCAGCGTAACTGGACAGGGAGTGGCTGGGGCCAACGTCCTGACTTTC
CASSVTGQGVAGANVLTF
>NA|TRBV19|NA|TRBJ1-1
TGTGCCAGTAGTATAGGGGGGGGCACTGAAGCTTTCTTT
CASSIGGGTEAFF
>NA|TRBV28|NA|TRBJ2-7
TGTGCCAGCAGCCCCCTTGGGGGCGCGACCTACGAGCAGTACTTC
CASSPLGGATYEQYF
>NA|TRBV6-5|NA|TRBJ2-7
TGTGCCAGCAGCCACTCCGCCGACTACGAGCAGTACTTC
CASSHSADYEQYF
>NA|TRBV5-1|NA|TRBJ1-2
TGCGCCAGCAGCCTACAGGAACCCAACTATGGCTACACCTTC
CASSLQEPNYGYTF
>NA|TRBV18|NA|TRBJ1-2
TGTGCCAGCTCGCCCGGGGCAGACTATGGCTACACCTTC
CASSPGADYGYTF
>NA|TRBV28|NA|TRBJ2-7
TGTGCCAGCGGACCAGACAGGCGGTACGAGCAGTACTTC
CASGPDRRYEQYF
>NA|TRBV5-1|NA|TRBJ1-2
TGCGCCAGCAGCCCGGGACTAAACTATGGCTACACCTTC
CASSPGLNYGYTF
>NA|TRBV28|TRBD2|TRBJ2-3
TGTGCCAGCAGCTTGGGACTAGCGGGAGCGCGTAGGCAGTATTTT
CASSLGLAGARRQYF
>NA|TRBV4-2|NA|TRBJ1-4
TGTGCCAGCAGCCAAGATGTCAACCCGACAGAGGAACTGTTTTTT
CASSQDVNPTEELFF
>NA|TRBV19|TRBD2|TRBJ2-3
TGTGCCAGTAGTATACGGACTAGCGGGAGTGATACGCAGTATTTT
CASSIRTSGSDTQYF
>few|TRBV29-1|TRBD1|TRBJ1-5
TGCAGCGTAGCCCCGGGACAGGGGGGGAATCAGCCCCAGCATTTT
CSVAPGQGGNQPQHF
>NA|TRBV28|TRBD1|TRBJ1-5
TGTGCCAGCAGTTTCCCACAAAGTTCTGGACAGGGGTCCAATCAGCCCCAGCATTTT
CASSFPQSSGQGSNQPQHF
>NA|TRBV18|NA|TRBJ2-2
TGTGCCAGCTCACCTTTACCAGGGGATACCGGGGAGCTGTTTTTT
CASSPLPGDTGELFF
>NA|TRBV7-2|NA|TRBJ1-4
TGTGCCAGCAGCTTGCCTTCCTCCAGAAACCAATGGGAAAAACTGTTTTTT
CASSLPSSRNQWEKLFF
>NA|TRBV7-9|TRBD2|TRBJ2-5
TGTGCCAGCAGCTTACGGGGAATAGCGGGAGAGGTTAGATTAACCCAGTACTTC
CASSLRGIAGEVRLTQYF
>NA|TRBV6-1|NA|TRBJ2-5
TGTGCCAGCAGTGTACAGGGAGCGGCGGGAGAGACCCAGTACTTC
CASSVQGAAGETQYF
>NA|TRBV5-4|NA|TRBJ2-3
TGTGCCAGCAGCTTGTTTGCAGGGACTACAGATACGCAGTATTTT
CASSLFAGTTDTQYF
>NA|TRBV30|TRBD1|TRBJ2-2
TGTGCCTGGGCCCGGGACAGTGGGGCCGGGGAGCTGTTTTTT
CAWARDSGAGELFF
>NA|TRBV14|TRBD1|TRBJ2-1
TGTGCCAGCAGCCAAGATAGGGGAGCAGGGGGCGGAGTAAATGAGCAGTTCTTC
CASSQDRGAGGGVNEQFF